This passage covers 3 T cell receptor beta chains from one sample sequenced in a study of T cells in Graves' hyperthyroidism and ophthalmopathy. Template material for amplifying TCR beta CDR3 regions consisted of RNA transcripts. When the TCR CDR3 underwent first-round RT-PCR, the HTBI primer set was used. TCRdb called the multiplex PCR reads again in MiXCR, with one record for every CDR3 protein. The repertoire includes 540,000 or so distinct CDR3 sequences, about 43% of them detected once, and roughly 20% sits in the top ten. The sample taken for sequencing was peripheral blood or thyroid tissue (not recorded which). The source is an adult woman with Graves' disease, either hyperthyroidism or ophthalmopathy (not recorded which).

The chain uses TRBV10-3 and TRBJ1-3; possibly TRBD1 for D (5 bases). CDR1 ENHRY and CDR2 SYGVKD come from the germline V gene. The CDR3 has 15 residues. Trimming left V 4 bases short and J 0 bases short, with 10 bases between. CDR3 nucleotides: TGTGCCATCAGTGGGGGCAGACTCTCTGGAAACACCATATATTTT. Its translation is CAISGGRLSGNTIYF.

This clonotype has at least ten counts. The CDR3 region has the DNA TGTGCCAGCAGTTTGAACCCAGGAGGAAACACCATATATTTT. This codes for CASSLNPGGNTIYF. The V gene is TRBV12-3 or TRBV12-4, the J gene TRBJ1-3; D remains ambiguous. The CDR3 consists of 14 residues. V was trimmed by 3 bases and J by 4 bases, leaving 10 bases between them.

The rearrangement joins TRBV7-2 to TRBJ2-2, with D perhaps being TRBD1 or TRBD2 (5 bases each). Germline lookup yields CDR1 SGHTA and CDR2 FQGNSA. CDR3 size: 15 residues. V lost 5 bases to trimming and J lost 5 bases, with 15 bases between them. This chain's CDR3 is CASSKLGVRTGELFF. DNA of the CDR3: TGTGCCAGCAGCAAATTGGGGGTACGAACCGGGGAGCTGTTTTTT.